The rows below give T cell receptor beta chains drawn from one sample of a study of T-cell reconstitution after alpha-beta-depleted transplantation in children. TCRdb called the PCR reads again in MiXCR, with one record for every CDR3 protein. The sample holds a few hundred thousand distinct CDR3 sequences; 9.9% are singletons and the top ten take around 10%. This sample comprised PBMCs from the stem cell graft donor, obtained from the stem cell graft. The receptors shown here come from a human donor who donated a stem cell graft to a child with SCID. The CDR3 runs from the conserved cysteine through the conserved F or W. Fields, in order: D gene, J gene, V gene, clone size, CDR3 protein, CDR3 DNA. A D gene is named only where the DNA matches it firmly. The size entry is marked missing in some rows and otherwise reads once, few, many or a size class.

D gene: TRBD1; J gene: TRBJ1-2; V gene: TRBV5-1; clone size: few; CDR3 protein: CASSLGLGQGNYGYTF; CDR3 DNA: TGCGCCAGCAGCTTGGGCTTGGGACAGGGAAACTATGGCTACACCTTC
D gene: NA; J gene: TRBJ2-3; V gene: TRBV7-9; clone size: few; CDR3 protein: CASSLSGFVATDTQYF; CDR3 DNA: TGTGCCAGCAGCTTATCCGGTTTTGTTGCCACAGATACGCAGTATTTT
D gene: NA; J gene: TRBJ2-1; V gene: TRBV19; clone size: few; CDR3 protein: CASSIRYNEQFF; CDR3 DNA: TGTGCCAGTAGTATAAGATACAATGAGCAGTTCTTC
D gene: NA; J gene: TRBJ2-3; V gene: TRBV29-1; clone size: many; CDR3 protein: CSVALGLLTDTQYF; CDR3 DNA: TGCAGCGTTGCCTTGGGACTTCTCACAGATACGCAGTATTTT
D gene: TRBD1; J gene: TRBJ1-6; V gene: TRBV6-1; clone size: few; CDR3 protein: CASSPRTGLGDSPLHF; CDR3 DNA: TGTGCCAGCAGCCCCCGGACAGGGCTAGGGGATTCACCCCTCCACTTT
D gene: NA; J gene: TRBJ1-6; V gene: TRBV3-1; clone size: few; CDR3 protein: CASSQAIAGPGPLHF; CDR3 DNA: TGTGCCAGCAGCCAAGCTATCGCAGGCCCCGGACCCCTCCACTTT
D gene: TRBD2; J gene: TRBJ2-3; V gene: TRBV6-5; clone size: many; CDR3 protein: CASSYKGPLLAVTDTQYF; CDR3 DNA: TGTGCCAGCAGTTATAAGGGCCCGTTACTAGCGGTCACAGATACGCAGTATTTT
D gene: NA; J gene: TRBJ2-3; V gene: TRBV5-1; clone size: few; CDR3 protein: CASSSPVPDTQYF; CDR3 DNA: TGCGCCAGCAGTTCCCCGGTCCCAGATACGCAGTATTTT
D gene: TRBD2; J gene: TRBJ2-7; V gene: TRBV6-2/TRBV6-3; clone size: many; CDR3 protein: CASNLAVRGYEQYF; CDR3 DNA: TGTGCCAGCAATCTAGCGGTGCGTGGGTACGAGCAGTACTTC
D gene: NA; J gene: TRBJ2-4; V gene: TRBV20-1; clone size: few; CDR3 protein: CSAAPMGIAKNIQYF; CDR3 DNA: TGCAGTGCTGCCCCCATGGGCATAGCCAAAAACATTCAGTACTTC
D gene: NA; J gene: TRBJ1-1; V gene: TRBV3-1; clone size: many; CDR3 protein: CASSQELSTEAFF; CDR3 DNA: TGTGCCAGCAGCCAAGAGCTGAGCACTGAAGCTTTCTTT
D gene: NA; J gene: TRBJ1-2; V gene: TRBV20-1; clone size: many; CDR3 protein: CSPGWVIGGYTF; CDR3 DNA: TGCAGTCCTGGGTGGGTGATCGGTGGCTACACCTTC
D gene: NA; J gene: TRBJ2-2; V gene: TRBV5-1; clone size: many; CDR3 protein: CASSLYTGELFF; CDR3 DNA: TGCGCCAGCAGCTTGTACACCGGGGAGCTGTTTTTT
D gene: TRBD1; J gene: TRBJ2-1; V gene: TRBV7-6; clone size: NA; CDR3 protein: CASSLGQGVSEQFF; CDR3 DNA: TGTGCCAGCAGCTTAGGACAGGGCGTCAGTGAGCAGTTCTTC
D gene: NA; J gene: TRBJ1-1; V gene: TRBV5-1; clone size: NA; CDR3 protein: CASSLTHEGGAFF; CDR3 DNA: TGCGCCAGCAGCCTTACCCACGAGGGGGGAGCTTTCTTT
D gene: NA; J gene: TRBJ1-2; V gene: TRBV10-3; clone size: NA; CDR3 protein: CAISAGTDGYTF; CDR3 DNA: TGTGCCATTTCTGCCGGGACCGATGGCTACACCTTC
D gene: NA; J gene: TRBJ1-1; V gene: TRBV9; clone size: NA; CDR3 protein: CASSVTTGRNTEAFF; CDR3 DNA: TGTGCCAGCAGCGTAACAACGGGGAGGAACACTGAAGCTTTCTTT
D gene: NA; J gene: TRBJ1-2; V gene: TRBV19; clone size: many; CDR3 protein: CASNVIGGYGYTF; CDR3 DNA: TGTGCCAGCAACGTCATAGGAGGCTATGGCTACACCTTC
D gene: NA; J gene: TRBJ1-6; V gene: TRBV7-9; clone size: many; CDR3 protein: CASSFRQVNSPLHF; CDR3 DNA: TGTGCCAGCAGCTTCCGGCAGGTCAACTCACCCCTCCACTTT
D gene: NA; J gene: TRBJ2-1; V gene: TRBV12-3/TRBV12-4; clone size: few; CDR3 protein: CASSAWGGARNEQFF; CDR3 DNA: TGTGCCAGCAGTGCTTGGGGGGGGGCCCGCAATGAGCAGTTCTTC
D gene: NA; J gene: TRBJ2-5; V gene: TRBV5-1; clone size: NA; CDR3 protein: CASSLVELGTQYF; CDR3 DNA: TGCGCCAGCAGCTTGGTAGAATTGGGGACCCAGTACTTC
D gene: NA; J gene: TRBJ1-5; V gene: TRBV7-6; clone size: NA; CDR3 protein: CASSPPPGRGKPQHF; CDR3 DNA: TGTGCCAGCAGCCCTCCTCCAGGGAGGGGTAAGCCCCAGCATTTT
D gene: TRBD1; J gene: TRBJ1-1; V gene: TRBV7-9; clone size: NA; CDR3 protein: CASAPGTGAFGEAFF; CDR3 DNA: TGTGCCAGCGCCCCCGGGACAGGGGCTTTTGGTGAAGCTTTCTTT
D gene: TRBD2; J gene: TRBJ2-1; V gene: TRBV2; clone size: NA; CDR3 protein: CACTGGRDEQFF; CDR3 DNA: TGTGCCTGTACGGGGGGGCGCGATGAGCAGTTCTTC
D gene: NA; J gene: TRBJ2-7; V gene: TRBV20-1; clone size: few; CDR3 protein: CSATPGGVAYEQYF; CDR3 DNA: TGCAGTGCTACCCCCGGGGGCGTCGCCTACGAGCAGTACTTC
D gene: TRBD1; J gene: TRBJ2-7; V gene: TRBV5-6; clone size: once; CDR3 protein: CASSSWTGNYEQYF; CDR3 DNA: TGTGCCAGCAGCTCGTGGACAGGGAACTACGAGCAGTACTTC
D gene: NA; J gene: TRBJ2-7; V gene: TRBV5-6; clone size: few; CDR3 protein: CASSLEQQGFTGEQYF; CDR3 DNA: TGTGCCAGCAGCTTGGAACAACAGGGTTTTACGGGCGAGCAGTACTTC
D gene: NA; J gene: TRBJ2-7; V gene: TRBV11-2; clone size: many; CDR3 protein: CASSPPSGSLQYF; CDR3 DNA: TGTGCCAGCAGCCCTCCGTCTGGCAGCCTTCAGTACTTC
D gene: TRBD2; J gene: TRBJ2-4; V gene: TRBV6-5; clone size: few; CDR3 protein: CASRRGDGYIQYF; CDR3 DNA: TGTGCCAGCAGGCGGGGGGACGGGTACATTCAGTACTTC
D gene: TRBD1; J gene: TRBJ2-7; V gene: TRBV15; clone size: NA; CDR3 protein: CATSMTGPLYEQYF; CDR3 DNA: TGTGCCACCAGCATGACAGGGCCCCTCTACGAGCAGTACTTC
D gene: NA; J gene: TRBJ2-6; V gene: TRBV6-1; clone size: NA; CDR3 protein: CASTLGVHSGANVLTF; CDR3 DNA: TGTGCCAGCACCCTAGGGGTACACTCTGGGGCCAACGTCCTGACTTTC
D gene: TRBD1; J gene: TRBJ1-6; V gene: TRBV20-1; clone size: few; CDR3 protein: CSARGGDRESPLHF; CDR3 DNA: TGCAGTGCTAGAGGTGGGGACAGGGAGTCACCCCTCCACTTT